This entry lists 32 T cell receptor beta chains sequenced from one sample in a study of cytomegalovirus exposure and HLA in healthy donors. Amplification used 60 Vbeta primers and 13 Jbeta primers. TCRdb's copy holds only in-frame clones and misses some; the assay was immunoSEQ multiplex PCR. Across about 200,000 clones, the top ten clones capture about 1.1% of the sample. The specimen was PBMCs. These receptors were collected from a girl aged 2-10 years in good health and CMV-seropositive.

CDR3: CSVGTDTSTDTQYF. The DNA of the CDR3 is TGCAGCGTGGGGACAGACACTAGCACAGATACGCAGTATTTT. The chain links TRBV29-1 to TRBJ2-3; 7 positions agree with TRBD1. Germline CDR1 is SQVTM and CDR2 is ANQGSEA. The CDR3 covers 14 residues. V trimming: 6 bases; J trimming: 0 bases; junction bases outside the gene matches: 6.

This chain joins TRBV6-1 and TRBJ1-1, with D uncertain. V lost 0 bases, J lost 6 bases, and 14 bases lay in between. This CDR3 has 15 residues. Germline-derived CDR1 and CDR2 are MNHNS and SASEGT. CDR3 sequence: CASSEAGGPSSEAFF. The CDR3 nucleotides read TGTGCCAGCAGTGAAGCGGGAGGACCGTCCTCTGAAGCTTTCTTT.

V and J are TRBV6-5 and TRBJ2-5, with 8 bases lining up with TRBD1. Judging by the DNA end, TRBJ2-7 fits better; the J call may be wrong. The CDR3 extends over 15 amino acids. The V gene's germline CDR1 is MNHEY and CDR2 SVGAGI. The CDR3 region is CASRRGTGLTYEQYF. In nucleotides, the CDR3 is TGTGCCAGCAGGAGAGGGACAGGTCTAACCTACGAGCAGTACTTC.

V gene TRBV27 combines with J gene TRBJ2-7; the D is unclear. Germline V gene sequence: CDR1 MNHEY, CDR2 SMNVEV (reference sequence). The CDR3 consists of 13 residues. Trimming left V 6 bases short and J 4 bases short, with 13 bases between. The CDR3 is CASSQTVVYEQYF. In DNA form, the CDR3 reads TGTGCCAGCAGCCAAACAGTGGTATACGAGCAGTACTTC.

This chain links TRBV5-1 with TRBJ1-6; D call uncertain. Germline V gene data show CDR1 as SGHRS and CDR2 as YFSETQ. This CDR3 is 15 amino acids long. V lost 5 bases and J 7 bases, leaving 16 bases between the germline ends. The CDR3 sequence is CASSLLRTGNSPLHF. DNA of the CDR3: TGCGCCAGCAGTCTTCTTAGGACGGGGAATTCACCCCTCCACTTT.

The V call is TRBV27, the J call TRBJ1-1, with a weak D call TRBD1 (5 bases). V lost 1 base and J lost 8, with 11 bases in between. CDR1 is MNHEY, CDR2 SMNVEV, per germline (reference sequence). The CDR3 is made up of 13 amino acids. Here the CDR3 DNA reads TGTGCCAGCAGTTTATTCCCAGGGAGGGAAGCTTTCTTT. Translation gives CASSLFPGREAFF.

This chain joins TRBV28 and TRBJ1-4; 7 bases align to TRBD1. The CDR3 has 16 residues. CDR1 and CDR2 (germline): MDHEN, SYDVKM. J gave up 7 bases and V 6 bases, and 14 bases lay outside the gene matches. The CDR3 region is CASSPQGDNRREKLFF. The CDR3 bases are TGTGCCAGCAGCCCTCAGGGGGACAACCGTCGTGAAAAACTGTTTTTT.

This chain uses TRBV13 with TRBJ1-2; unclear D gene. The CDR3 covers 10 residues. V shed 5 bases and J shed 8 bases, with 6 bases lying between them. Germline loops: CDR1 PRHDT, CDR2 FYEKMQ (reference sequence). DNA of the CDR3: TGTGCCAGCAGCCCCGGGGGCTACACCTTC. Protein product: CASSPGGYTF. The whole variable domain, remainder taken from reference TRBV13 and TRBJ1-2, is AAGVIQSPRHLIKEKRETATLKCYPIPRHDTVYWYQQGPGQDPQFLISFYEKMQSDKGSIPDRFSAQQFSDYHSELNMSSLELGDSALYFCASSPGGYTFGSGTRLTVV.

This sequence joins TRBV18 and TRBJ1-2; possibly TRBD1 for D (6 bases). CDR1 and CDR2 from the germline V gene are KGHSH and LQKENI. This CDR3 is built from 16 residues. Trimming removed 3 bases at V and 6 bases at J, with 20 bases between. Here the CDR3 reads CASSPLPAGVEDGYTF. The CDR3 DNA reads as TGTGCCAGCTCACCCCTGCCGGCAGGGGTGGAGGATGGCTACACCTTC. The entire variable domain, with the rest obtained from reference TRBV18 and TRBJ1-2, is as follows: NAGVMQNPRHLVRRRGQEARLRCSPMKGHSHVYWYRQLPEEGLKFMVYLQKENIIDESGMPKERFSAEFPKEGPSILRIQQVVRGDSAAYFCASSPLPAGVEDGYTFGSGTRLTVV.

This CDR3 is CASRTADTQYF. CDR3 nucleotide sequence: TGTGCCAGCCGGACTGCAGATACGCAGTATTTT. The V gene is TRBV2, the J gene TRBJ2-3, with a weak D call TRBD2 (5 bases). Germline V CDR1 and CDR2: SNHLY, FYNNEI. This CDR3 is 11 amino acids long. Trimming took 8 bases from V and 4 from J, leaving 7 bases between them.

The gene calls are TRBV15 and TRBJ1-5; D is ambiguous. The CDR3 loop spans 14 amino acids. Germline V gene lookup returns CDR1 LNHNV and CDR2 YYDKDF (reference sequence). Trimming removed 0 bases from V and 5 bases from J, with 8 bases in between. This CDR3 is CATSRDRQDQPQHF. The CDR3 nucleotides read TGTGCCACCAGCAGAGATAGGCAGGATCAGCCCCAGCATTTT.

As to this clone: The identical CDR3 is also encoded by other nucleotide sequences in the sample. The chain's CDR3 is CASSPQGLAGNEQYF. The DNA for the CDR3 is TGTGCCAGCTCACCACAGGGACTAGCGGGGAACGAGCAGTACTTC. This chain links TRBV18 with TRBJ2-7; 13 bases are a match to TRBD2. The ends lost 1 base at V and 5 bases at J; junction bases unmatched: 2. Per the germline V gene, CDR1 is KGHSH and CDR2 is LQKENI. The CDR3 has 15 amino acids.

This rearrangement joins TRBV7-9 to TRBJ2-5, with TRBD2 identical over 7 bases. Germline V gene sequence: CDR1 SEHNR, CDR2 FQNEAQ (reference sequence). The V gene end was trimmed by 2 bases and the J gene end by 5 bases; junction bases not matched to a gene: 11. The CDR3 totals 16 residues. The CDR3 DNA is TGTGCCAGCAGCTTAATCCCCCTGGGGCGGGAGGAGACCCAGTACTTC. It is translated as CASSLIPLGREETQYF. The variable domain in full, completed from reference TRBV7-9 and TRBJ2-5, reads DTGVSQNPRHKITKRGQNVTFRCDPISEHNRLYWYRQTLGQGPEFLTYFQNEAQLEKSRLLSDRFSAERPKGSFSTLEIQRTEQGDSAMYLCASSLIPLGREETQYFGPGTRLLVL.

This sequence joins TRBV11-2 and TRBJ1-3; weak D call: TRBD1 (6 bases). The V gene lost 6 bases and the J gene lost 3 bases, with 15 bases spanning the gap. Germline assignment: CDR1 SGHAT and CDR2 FQNNGV. The CDR3 is 15 amino acids. This CDR3 reads CASRAPTGLGNTIYF. In DNA form, the CDR3 reads TGTGCCAGCAGGGCCCCTACAGGGCTTGGAAACACCATATATTTT. The full variable domain, with the rest looked up from reference TRBV11-2 and TRBJ1-3, is EAGVAQSPRYKIIEKRQSVAFWCNPISGHATLYWYQQILGQGPKLLIQFQNNGVVDDSQLPKDRFSAERLKGVDSTLKIQPAKLEDSAVYLCASRAPTGLGNTIYFGEGSWLTVV.

This chain joins TRBV5-4 and TRBJ2-1, with a weak D call TRBD2 (6 bases). The CDR3 runs 15 residues. Trimming took 4 bases from V and 5 from J, leaving 16 bases between them. Germline V lookup: CDR1 SGHNT, CDR2 YYREEE (reference sequence). The CDR3 reads CASSPPPGSHNEQFF. As DNA, the CDR3 is TGTGCCAGCAGCCCACCCCCCGGGAGCCACAATGAGCAGTTCTTC.

The chain carries TRBV6-4 and TRBJ2-1, with 12 bases that match TRBD2. The CDR3 is 16 amino acids. J lost 6 bases, V lost 2 bases, and 5 bases had no gene match. Germline values: CDR1 MRHNA, CDR2 SNTAGT. CDR3 nucleotides: TGTGCCAGCAGTGACAGACTAGCGGGAGAGACCAATGAGCAGTTCTTC. Residues: CASSDRLAGETNEQFF.

The chain is built from TRBV10-2 and TRBJ1-2; D is possibly TRBD1 (6 bases). The CDR3 is 13 residues long. Trimming pared 8 bases from V and 6 bases from J, leaving 16 bases between. The germline V gene has CDR1 WSHSY and CDR2 SAAADI. CDR3 nucleotide sequence: TGCGCCAGCCGCAAGGACAGTAGGAATGGCTACACCTTC. Its translation: CASRKDSRNGYTF.

The chain uses TRBV6-1 and TRBJ1-2; the D is unclear. CDR1 and CDR2 from the germline V gene are MNHNS and SASEGT. Trimming took off 5 bases at V and 8 bases at J, with 12 bases between the two ends. The CDR3 is 12 residues long. The CDR3 here is CASSFPTEGYTF. Here the CDR3 DNA reads TGTGCCAGCAGTTTCCCGACGGAGGGCTACACCTTC.

V and J are TRBV7-2 and TRBJ2-7; weak D call: TRBD2 (6 bases). The germline V gene encodes CDR1 SGHTA and CDR2 FQGNSA. The V and J ends lost 5 bases and 2 bases respectively, with 10 bases between them. The CDR3 is 13 residues long. CDR3 sequence: CASSARLAYEQYF. The CDR3 DNA is TGTGCCAGCAGCGCTAGACTAGCCTACGAGCAGTACTTC. Full variable domain (missing parts from reference TRBV7-2 and TRBJ2-7): GAGVSQSPSNKVTEKGKDVELRCDPISGHTALYWYRQSLGQGLEFLIYFQGNSAPDKSGLPSDRFSAERTGGSVSTLTIQRTQQEDSAVYLCASSARLAYEQYFGPGTRLTVT.

This chain links TRBV27 with TRBJ2-5, with TRBD2 matching 9 bases. Germline V gives CDR1 MNHEY, CDR2 SMNVEV (reference sequence). This CDR3 spans 15 amino acids. Trimming removed 1 base from V and 3 bases from J; junction bases left unmatched: 3. The CDR3 coding sequence is TGTGCCAGCAGTTTATGGGGACTAGCAGAAGAGACCCAGTACTTC. Protein sequence: CASSLWGLAEETQYF.

V gene TRBV28 combines with J gene TRBJ2-7; perhaps TRBD1 as D (5 bases). Per the germline V gene, CDR1 is MDHEN and CDR2 is SYDVKM. Trimming left V 7 bases short and J 6 bases short, with 19 bases between. This CDR3 region has 14 residues. The CDR3 loop is CASTQGMLSGEQYF. The CDR3 DNA follows: TGTGCCAGCACGCAGGGTATGTTATCGGGCGAGCAGTACTTC.

The chain couples TRBV4-2 to TRBJ2-7; 7 bases are a match to TRBD2. CDR3 size: 15 residues. Germline-derived CDR1 and CDR2 are LGHNA and YNFKEQ. V lost 4 bases to trimming and J lost 2 bases; unmatched junction nucleotides: 8. The CDR3 nucleotides read TGTGCCAGCAGCCTGGGTTCAGCGGGAACCTACGAGCAGTACTTC. As protein: CASSLGSAGTYEQYF.

V and J are TRBV5-1 and TRBJ2-5, with a weak D call TRBD1 (6 bases). The CDR3 has 12 amino acids. Deletions cut 4 bases from V and 6 bases from J, with 10 bases between. CDR1 and CDR2 from the germline V gene are SGHRS and YFSETQ. The CDR3 loop is CASSVDRQTQYF. The DNA for the CDR3 is TGCGCCAGCAGCGTTGACAGGCAGACCCAGTACTTC.

The chain combines TRBV28 with TRBJ2-7; 7 bases fit TRBD1. There are 15 residues in the CDR3. Germline loops: CDR1 MDHEN, CDR2 SYDVKM. Unmatched junction bases numbered 14, after V lost 5 bases and J lost 7 bases. In DNA, the CDR3 is TGTGCCAGCAGTCCCCCGACAGGGAACGGCGTGGAGCAGTACTTC. The encoded protein is CASSPPTGNGVEQYF.

The chain combines TRBV14 with TRBJ1-1; the D gene is possibly TRBD1 (5 bases). CDR1 SGHDN and CDR2 FVKESK come from the germline V gene. This CDR3 has 13 amino acids. Trimming took off 4 bases at V and 3 bases at J, with 9 bases between the two ends. The CDR3: CASSPGTYTEAFF. CDR3 nucleotides: TGTGCCAGCAGCCCCGGGACTTACACTGAAGCTTTCTTT.

The chain combines TRBV6-1 with TRBJ1-2; D call uncertain. V lost 2 bases and J lost 0, with 7 bases in between. Germline V gene sequence: CDR1 MNHNS, CDR2 SASEGT. The CDR3 is 14 amino acids. CDR3 DNA: TGTGCCAGCAGTGAAACAAACGCTAACTATGGCTACACCTTC. Translation: CASSETNANYGYTF.

The rearrangement links TRBV2 to TRBJ1-2; perhaps TRBD1 as D (6 bases). This CDR3 is 13 amino acids long. V was trimmed by 2 bases and J by 5 bases, leaving 9 bases between them. Germline V CDR1 and CDR2: SNHLY, FYNNEI. The CDR3 here is CASSETGQYGYTF. DNA for the CDR3: TGTGCCAGCAGTGAAACCGGACAGTATGGCTACACCTTC.

This chain uses TRBV27 with TRBJ1-2; perhaps TRBD1 as D (6 bases). Germline V gene lookup returns CDR1 MNHEY and CDR2 SMNVEV (reference sequence). The CDR3 covers 11 residues. The germline V and J ends were trimmed by 8 bases and 8 bases, with 12 bases remaining between them. CDR3 residues: CASSSGAGYTF. CDR3 nucleotides: TGTGCCAGCTCCTCAGGGGCCGGCTACACCTTC.

The gene calls are TRBV13 and TRBJ2-7; D gene unclear. There are 12 residues in the CDR3. Germline V gene data show CDR1 as PRHDT and CDR2 as FYEKMQ (reference sequence). V was clipped by 5 bases and J by 3 bases, with 8 bases between them. DNA for the CDR3: TGTGCCAGCAGCCGTAGATTCTACGAGCAGTACTTC. Residues: CASSRRFYEQYF.

Details on this clone: Germline is not matched at one junction end, which may reflect a read error. The same CDR3 is also encoded by other DNA sequences in this sample. The rearrangement uses TRBV2 and TRBJ2-7; 10 bases align to TRBD1. The germline gives CDR1 SNHLY, CDR2 FYNNEI. This CDR3 comprises 14 residues. DNA of the CDR3: TGCGCCAGCAGTGCCGGGACAGGGGATTACGAGCAGTACTTC. Protein sequence: CASSAGTGDYEQYF. Filled out from reference TRBV2 and TRBJ2-7, the complete variable domain reads EPEVTQTPSHQVTQMGQEVILRCVPISNHLYFYWYRQILGQKVEFLVSFYNNEISEKSEIFDDQFSVERPDGSNFTLKIRSTKLEDSAMYFCASSAGTGDYEQYFGPGTRLTVT.

The chain recombines TRBV6-5 with TRBJ1-1; no reliable D call. The CDR3 consists of 13 residues. The germline gives CDR1 MNHEY, CDR2 SVGAGI. The germline V and J ends were trimmed by 0 bases and 0 bases, with 2 bases remaining between them. CDR3 residues: CASSYSVNTEAFF. The CDR3 coding sequence is TGTGCCAGCAGTTACTCCGTGAACACTGAAGCTTTCTTT.

This chain uses TRBV27 with TRBJ1-5; possible D gene TRBD1, 6 bases. The V gene's germline CDR1 is MNHEY and CDR2 SMNVEV (reference sequence). The CDR3 has 14 amino acids. The germline V and J ends were trimmed by 3 bases and 6 bases, with 12 bases remaining between them. CDR3 nucleotides: TGTGCCAGCAGTTTCACAGGGCTGGTTCAGCCCCAGCATTTT. It codes for CASSFTGLVQPQHF.